This T cell receptor beta chain was documented in a study of T cell repertoires in cytomegalovirus infection. For the study at large: Public signatures in TCR beta pointed to CMV infection and matching HLA type.

On this clonotype itself: As yet, its antigen is unknown.

Via MiXCR, TCRdb re-called the reads, giving one row per CDR3 protein. The sample carries under 800,000 distinct CDR3 sequences, 24% recorded once. Overall study results and limits: HLA-C-restricted CMV-specific TCR beta clonotypes were dominant in the ex vivo response.

Germline V gives CDR1 MNHEY, CDR2 SMNVEV (reference sequence). The CDR3 covers 14 residues. Trimming left V 2 bases short and J 6 bases short, with 10 bases between. The sequence was obtained from a human donor in good health (CMV status not recorded). Some clones in this sample may be carry-over from other donors' samples. V gene TRBV27 combines with J gene TRBJ2-2; a possible D gene is TRBD1 (5 bases). The material sequenced was CD8+ T cells from PBMCs. CDR3 loop: CASSLEWGAGELFF. The CDR3 DNA is TGTGCCAGCAGTTTAGAGTGGGGCGCCGGGGAGCTGTTTTTT.